This T cell receptor beta chain was found in a study of blood T cell repertoires in COVID-19. At the level of the study: COVID-19 samples from acute and convalescent phases originated in the United States, Italy and Spain.

Authors' processing steps: Using reference gene primer amplification, nucleated cell counts were estimated. Profiled with immunoSEQ multiplex PCR; TCRdb holds only in-frame clones, not every one. V and J calls and clone size are copied from that table; D and trimming were computed from the DNA. The repertoire has approximately 210,000 clones, around 82% of them found once; the top ten carry approximately 4%. Material for sequencing was peripheral blood. This clonotype originated in a woman of 80 years or more with acute or convalescent COVID-19.

CDR3: CASSFRASGVFNEQFF. The CDR3 DNA reads as TGCGCCAGCAGCTTTCGGGCTAGCGGGGTTTTCAATGAGCAGTTCTTC. The chain uses TRBV5-1 and TRBJ2-1, with TRBD2 matching 9 bases. With V trimmed by 2 bases and J by 6 bases, 9 bases remained unmatched. This CDR3 spans 16 amino acids. Germline CDR1 reads SGHRS; CDR2 reads YFSETQ.